This TCR beta chain was captured in a study of cytomegalovirus exposure and HLA in healthy donors. General study results and limits: For most TCR beta V segments, an earlier analysis put the productive rate at about 87% or about 30% of the time.

A remark on this clone: Its matching antigen is unknown.

13 Jbeta primers and 60 Vbeta primers were used for the PCR. The repertoire was sequenced with immunoSEQ multiplex PCR; TCRdb's copy has only in-frame clones and lacks some. Of roughly 200,000 clones listed, roughly 85% are singletons. The CDR3 consists of 15 residues. CDR1 and CDR2 from the germline V gene are SGHVS and FNYEAQ. J was trimmed by 2 bases and V by 3 bases; bases with no gene match: 1. The source material was PBMCs. The chain recombines TRBV7-6 with TRBJ2-3; TRBD2 aligns across 11 bases. The TCR sequence derives from a young woman in good health and CMV-seropositive. The CDR3 nucleotides are TGTGCCAGCAGCTTGGGACTAGCGGCCACAGATACGCAGTATTTT. It encodes CASSLGLAATDTQYF.